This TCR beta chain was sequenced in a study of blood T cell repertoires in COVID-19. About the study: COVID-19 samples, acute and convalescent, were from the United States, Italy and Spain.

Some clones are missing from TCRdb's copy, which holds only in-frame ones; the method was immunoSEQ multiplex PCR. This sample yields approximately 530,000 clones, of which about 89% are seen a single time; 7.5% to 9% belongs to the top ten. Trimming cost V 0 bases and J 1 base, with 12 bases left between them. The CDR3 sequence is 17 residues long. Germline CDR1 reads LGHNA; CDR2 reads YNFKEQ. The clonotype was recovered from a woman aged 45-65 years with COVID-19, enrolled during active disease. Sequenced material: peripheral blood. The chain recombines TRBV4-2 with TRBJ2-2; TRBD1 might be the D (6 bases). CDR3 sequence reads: CASSQDVNRENTGELFF. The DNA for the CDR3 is TGTGCCAGCAGCCAAGATGTTAACAGGGAGAACACCGGGGAGCTGTTTTTT.